Each of the 18 T cell receptor beta chains below was sequenced from the same sample in a study of T cells in Graves' hyperthyroidism and ophthalmopathy. Researchers took RNA transcripts and amplified the TCR beta CDR3 regions from them. A set of HTBI primers served as the primers for a first-round RT-PCR of the TCR CDR3. MiXCR, applied by TCRdb to the multiplex PCR reads, yields one record per CDR3 protein. The table shows 250,000 to 300,000 distinct CDR3 sequences, with around 15% occurring only once. Sample: blood. These receptors all come from a woman aged 60 to 75 with Graves' ophthalmopathy.

In this sample, this clonotype turned up a few times. The chain carries TRBV5-8 and TRBJ1-2; no clear D gene. CDR3 length: 12 residues. Trimming took 0 bases from V and 8 from J, leaving 8 bases between them. The germline V gene has CDR1 SGHTS and CDR2 YDEGEE. The CDR3 region is CASSLEGWGYTF. The CDR3 DNA sequence: TGTGCCAGCAGCTTGGAAGGCTGGGGCTACACCTTC.

This clonotype was detected many times. V usage is TRBV7-9 and J usage is TRBJ1-1; tentative D call: TRBD1 (6 bases). This CDR3 is 15 amino acids long. Trimming shortened V by 1 base and J by 4 bases, and 13 bases separated the two germline ends. In germline, CDR1 is SEHNR, CDR2 FQNEAQ (reference sequence). CDR3 in amino acids: CASSLEVGASTEAFF. CDR3 DNA: TGTGCCAGCAGCTTAGAGGTGGGGGCCTCCACTGAAGCTTTCTTT.

Notes on this clonotype: A much larger clone lies a single base off, so this may be a read error. The DNA of the CDR3 is TGTGCCAGCAGCGCAGGAGGTACGCAGTATTTT. Translation gives CASSAGGTQYF. V and J are TRBV12-3 or TRBV12-4 and TRBJ2-3, with D possibly TRBD2 on 5 matching bases. The CDR3 is 11 residues long. Trimming took off 6 bases at V and 8 bases at J, with 9 bases between the two ends.

The V gene is TRBV19, the J gene TRBJ1-6; the D gene is possibly TRBD1 (6 bases). The V end was cut by 6 bases, the J end by 7 bases, with 19 bases between. The germline gives CDR1 LNHDA, CDR2 SQIVND (reference sequence). CDR3 length: 16 residues. The CDR3 sequence is CASRTSRDGQNSPLHF. For the CDR3, the DNA is TGTGCCAGTAGGACCTCCCGGGACGGACAGAATTCACCCCTCCACTTT.

In its sample, this clonotype was seen many times. V gene TRBV6-6 combines with J gene TRBJ1-4; D is uncertain. Trimming stripped 1 base from V and 6 bases from J, with 15 bases between. This CDR3 contains 16 residues. The germline CDR1 and CDR2 sequences are MNHNY and SVGAGI (reference sequence). CDR3 in amino acids: CASSYFLGSSHEKLFF. The CDR3 nucleotides are TGTGCCAGCAGTTACTTCTTGGGCAGCTCCCATGAAAAACTGTTTTTT.

This clonotype was detected many times. The CDR3, as DNA: TGTGCCAGTAGTACCGACAGGTTTCTCTACAGCAATCAGCCCCAGCATTTT. Protein product: CASSTDRFLYSNQPQHF. J is TRBJ1-5 and V is TRBV19, with a possible D match to TRBD1 (6 bases). This CDR3 is 17 amino acids long. The germline V gene encodes CDR1 LNHDA and CDR2 SQIVND (reference sequence). The V end was cut by 4 bases, the J end by 1 base, with 17 bases between.

This clonotype was picked up many times. In nucleotides, the CDR3 is TGTGCCAGCTCACCACAGGACAGCTCCTACGAGCAGTACTTC. Translating it yields CASSPQDSSYEQYF. V and J are TRBV18 and TRBJ2-7; D may be TRBD1 (6 bases). The CDR3 has 14 amino acids. From germline, CDR1 is KGHSH and CDR2 LQKENI. V gave up 1 base and J gave up 0 bases, with 7 bases separating them. The full variable domain, with the rest looked up from reference TRBV18 and TRBJ2-7, is NAGVMQNPRHLVRRRGQEARLRCSPMKGHSHVYWYRQLPEEGLKFMVYLQKENIIDESGMPKERFSAEFPKEGPSILRIQQVVRGDSAAYFCASSPQDSSYEQYFGPGTRLTVT.

This clonotype occurred many times. V usage is TRBV6-1 and J usage is TRBJ2-3; 9 bases align to TRBD1. This CDR3 has 15 amino acids. The germline CDR1 and CDR2 sequences are MNHNS and SASEGT. V shed 7 bases, J shed 1 base, and the junction held 6 bases outside the gene matches. This CDR3 reads CASNDRDRGTDTQYF. The CDR3 DNA is TGTGCCAGCAACGACCGGGACAGGGGCACAGATACGCAGTATTTT.

Concerning this clonotype: One base away lies a much larger clone, so this may be a sequencing read error. V usage is TRBV28 and J usage is TRBJ1-1; D may be TRBD1 (5 bases). Looked up from germline, CDR1 is MDHEN and CDR2 is SYDVKM. This CDR3 has 13 residues. Written as DNA, the CDR3 is TGTGCCGGCAGTTTATCCCAGGGACCTGCCGCTTTCTTT. Translating gives CAGSLSQGPAAFF.

This clonotype was detected a few times. The CDR3 spells CSARQGATDTQYF. Written as DNA, the CDR3 is TGCAGCGCTCGCCAGGGGGCAACAGATACGCAGTATTTT. The chain links TRBV29-1 to TRBJ2-3; 8 positions match TRBD1. Germline CDR1 and CDR2: SQVTM and ANQGSEA. V dropped 7 bases and J dropped 3; count of bases not matched to a gene: 6. The CDR3 has 13 residues.

This clonotype was seen ten or more times. The chain is built from TRBV6-1 and TRBJ1-6; D is possibly TRBD1 (6 bases). CDR3 length: 17 residues. Looked up from germline, CDR1 is MNHNS and CDR2 is SASEGT. The germline V and J ends were trimmed by 7 bases and 8 bases, with 24 bases remaining between them. The CDR3 region has the DNA TGTGCCAGCAAAAAAGAATTCTGGGGGCTAGGGGATTCACCCCTCCACTTT. This encodes CASKKEFWGLGDSPLHF.

This clonotype was found many times. The V call is TRBV5-1, the J call TRBJ2-5; possible D gene TRBD2, 6 bases. CDR1 and CDR2 (germline): SGHRS, YFSETQ. V shed 1 base and J shed 5 bases, with 15 bases lying between them. This CDR3 comprises 15 residues. CDR3: CASSLLEGSAETQYF. Here the CDR3 DNA reads TGCGCCAGCAGCTTGTTGGAGGGTTCGGCGGAGACCCAGTACTTC. Supplemented by reference TRBV5-1 and TRBJ2-5, the full variable domain reads KAGVTQTPRYLIKTRGQQVTLSCSPISGHRSVSWYQQTPGQGLQFLFEYFSETQRNKGNFPGRFSGRQFSNSRSEMNVSTLELGDSALYLCASSLLEGSAETQYFGPGTRLLVL.

In this sample, this clonotype turned up many times. The chain couples TRBV30 to TRBJ2-7; possibly TRBD2 for D (6 bases). This CDR3 spans 18 amino acids. Trimming took 0 bases from V and 1 from J, leaving 22 bases between them. Germline CDR1 reads GTSNPN; CDR2 reads SVGIG (reference sequence). The CDR3 coding sequence is TGTGCCTGGAGTGTAGCCGTTTCCGGGAGTGTAGGGTCCTACGAGCAGTACTTC. It specifies CAWSVAVSGSVGSYEQYF.

This clonotype turned up a few times. V is TRBV25-1 and J is TRBJ2-5, with a weak D call TRBD2 (6 bases). V lost 3 bases to trimming and J lost 3 bases, with 20 bases between them. Germline CDR1 reads MGHDK; CDR2 reads SYGVNS. The CDR3 runs to 17 residues. CDR3 coding DNA: TGTGCCAGCAGTGATGGCGGGACTGAACAGGCGGAAGAGACCCAGTACTTC. Translating it yields CASSDGGTEQAEETQYF.

This clonotype was recorded at least ten times. The chain combines TRBV11-2 with TRBJ1-6; no clear D gene. Trimming took 0 bases from V and 9 from J, leaving 9 bases between them. The CDR3 contains 14 residues. The germline gives CDR1 SGHAT, CDR2 FQNNGV. DNA for the CDR3: TGTGCCAGCAGCTTAGACCCCCGGAGTTCACCCCTCCACTTT. It codes for CASSLDPRSSPLHF.

At least ten counts were recorded for this clonotype. The chain is built from TRBV30 and TRBJ1-5, with D possibly matching TRBD1 (6 bases). CDR3 size: 15 residues. The ends were cut back, 0 bases at V and 6 bases at J, with 15 bases in the middle. CDR1 is GTSNPN, CDR2 SVGIG, per germline (reference sequence). CDR3 protein: CAWSVLQGIGQPQHF. The CDR3 DNA sequence: TGTGCCTGGAGTGTACTACAGGGAATAGGTCAGCCCCAGCATTTT. The complete variable domain, with remaining parts taken from reference TRBV30 and TRBJ1-5, reads SQTIHQWPATLVQPVGSPLSLECTVEGTSNPNLYWYRQAAGRGLQLLFYSVGIGQISSEVPQNLSASRPQDRQFILSSKKLLLSDSGFYLCAWSVLQGIGQPQHFGDGTRLSIL.

This clonotype was seen a few times. The gene calls are TRBV5-1 and TRBJ2-3; D gene ambiguous. The CDR3 has 16 amino acids. V dropped 0 bases and J dropped 2 bases, with 13 bases sitting between them. Germline V gives CDR1 SGHRS, CDR2 YFSETQ. The CDR3 loop is CASSLGSLAYTDTQYF. CDR3 coding DNA: TGCGCCAGCAGCTTGGGGAGTCTGGCATACACAGATACGCAGTATTTT.

The V call is TRBV19, the J call TRBJ1-1; D remains ambiguous. The CDR3 is 13 residues long. Trimming cost V 6 bases and J 1 base, with 9 bases left between them. Germline V gene lookup returns CDR1 LNHDA and CDR2 SQIVND (reference sequence). In DNA form, the CDR3 reads TGTGCCAGTAGGACGCAGCAGAACACTGAAGCTTTCTTT. This codes for CASRTQQNTEAFF.